This T cell receptor (beta chain) was sequenced during a study of shared clonotypes between healthy human individuals. Overall study context: The plates for each donor numbered three CD4 naive, three CD4 memory, two CD8 naive and one CD8 memory. Study observations and caveats: Naive subsets usually exceeded memory subsets in estimated richness.

Of note for this clone: The target antigen is unknown.

V was cut by 2 bases and J by 0 bases, with 7 bases left in between. The CDR3 contains 14 residues. Germline CDR1 SGHAT, CDR2 FQNNGV. Only in-frame clones appear in the TCRdb table, and some are missing; sequencing was by immunoSEQ multiplex PCR. The sample records millions of clones, over 85% being singletons. CD8 cells regarded as naive lacked CD45RO, were positively chosen for CCR7, and omitted terminally differentiated effector memory CD45RA+ cells. Material: naive CD8+ T cells sorted from blood. J is TRBJ1-1 and V is TRBV11-2; D call uncertain. The clonotype comes from a man aged 18 to 35 in good health. This CDR3 reads CASSLRPVNTEAFF. The CDR3 nucleotides read TGTGCCAGCAGCTTACGCCCAGTGAACACTGAAGCTTTCTTT.